The sequence of this TCR beta chain was determined in a study of T cell responses to AZD1222 COVID-19 vaccine. Whole-study findings and limits: No repertoire was sampled before or during the peak T cell response, only after it.

Method: immunoSEQ multiplex PCR; TCRdb's copy keeps in-frame clones and lacks some. Here the sample spans about 130,000 clones, around 90% being singletons. Germline CDR1 is MGHRA and CDR2 is YSYEKL. This CDR3 contains 17 residues. Trimming at V came to 1 base and at J to 0 bases, leaving 8 bases not matched to a gene. With regard to this clone: Its antigen is not identified.

The sequence was collected from an adult who received the AZD1222 COVID-19 vaccine. The specimen comprised peripheral blood, sampled 28 days after the second AZD1222 dose. This rearrangement joins TRBV4-1 to TRBJ1-2, with TRBD1 matching 7 bases. CDR3 residues: CASSQVDFRGTNYGYTF. The CDR3 DNA reads as TGCGCCAGCAGCCAAGTTGATTTCAGGGGGACTAACTATGGCTACACCTTC.